These 31 T cell receptor beta chains were sequenced from one sample in a study of cytomegalovirus exposure and HLA in healthy donors. Both 60 Vbeta primers and 13 Jbeta primers went into the PCR. Sequenced by immunoSEQ multiplex PCR; TCRdb stores in-frame clones only, minus some. The sample lists roughly 140,000 clones; 80% to 90% were seen once. Sequencing was done on a sample of PBMCs. The receptor set was obtained from a woman in her thirties or forties in good health and CMV-seropositive.

This clone has only a few counts. The chain recombines TRBV11-2 with TRBJ2-7; TRBD1 agrees at 8 bases. The CDR3 sequence is 15 residues long. CDR1 is SGHAT and CDR2 is FQNNGV in the germline V gene. J lost 2 bases, V lost 2 bases, and 5 bases had no gene match. The CDR3: CASSLTDRAPYEQYF. DNA for the CDR3: TGTGCCAGCAGCTTAACGGACAGGGCCCCCTACGAGCAGTACTTC.

The chain employs TRBV5-1 and TRBJ2-7; 10 bases map to TRBD2. Germline-derived CDR1 and CDR2 are SGHRS and YFSETQ. The CDR3 extends over 15 amino acids. V gave up 3 bases and J gave up 3 bases; unmatched junction bases: 6. CDR3 nucleotides: TGCGCCAGCAGCTCCGGACTAGCGGAGAACTACGAGCAGTACTTC. This codes for CASSSGLAENYEQYF.

This chain links TRBV7-2 with TRBJ1-5, with D unresolved. Germline assignment: CDR1 SGHTA and CDR2 FQGNSA. The length of the CDR3 is 13 residues. Trimming cost V 5 bases and J 7 bases, with 12 bases left between them. The CDR3 protein is CASSPQRSQPQHF. CDR3 bases: TGTGCCAGCAGCCCCCAACGGAGCCAGCCCCAGCATTTT.

The chain is built from TRBV30 and TRBJ1-4; 9 bases fit TRBD1. V lost 4 bases, J lost 13 bases, and 10 bases stayed unmatched. The CDR3 runs 13 residues. Germline CDR1 is GTSNPN and CDR2 is SVGIG (reference sequence). The CDR3 protein is CAWNPGTGSRLFF. In DNA, the CDR3 is TGTGCCTGGAATCCCGGGACAGGGTCCCGACTGTTTTTT.

The J gene is TRBJ1-5, the V gene TRBV10-3; TRBD1 matches 9 bases. Germline V gene data show CDR1 as ENHRY and CDR2 as SYGVKD. The CDR3 is 15 amino acids. J gave up 4 bases and V 3 bases, and 4 bases lay outside the gene matches. The DNA for the CDR3 is TGTGCCATCAGTGAACTAGGGACAGGGAATCAGCCCCAGCATTTT. Translation gives CAISELGTGNQPQHF.

This chain uses TRBV10-2 with TRBJ2-1; 10 nucleotides align to TRBD2. Unmatched junction bases numbered 3, after V lost 6 bases and J lost 4 bases. This CDR3 has 14 residues. The germline V gene has CDR1 WSHSY and CDR2 SAAADI. The CDR3 is CASRYSGGYNEQFF. CDR3 coding DNA: TGCGCCAGCAGATATAGCGGGGGGTACAATGAGCAGTTCTTC.

In this sample, this clone turned up a few times. V is TRBV9 and J is TRBJ2-2; 8 bases fit TRBD2. CDR3 length equals 16 residues. With V trimmed by 4 bases and J by 7 bases, 12 bases remained unmatched. Germline V CDR1 and CDR2: SGDLS, YYNGEE. The DNA of the CDR3 is TGTGCCAGCAGCCCAACGGGGGGGGCCTCGGGCGGGGAGCTGTTTTTT. As protein: CASSPTGGASGGELFF. Supplemented by reference TRBV9 and TRBJ2-2, the full variable domain reads DSGVTQTPKHLITATGQRVTLRCSPRSGDLSVYWYQQSLDQGLQFLIQYYNGEERAKGNILERFSAQQFPDLHSELNLSSLELGDSALYFCASSPTGGASGGELFFGEGSRLTVL.

CDR3 nucleotides: TGTGCCAGCAGTTCGGGTACGTCCTACGAGCAGTACTTC. Protein product: CASSSGTSYEQYF. The gene calls are TRBV5-6 and TRBJ2-7; D is uncertain. Germline V gives CDR1 SGHDT, CDR2 YYEEEE. V was trimmed by 5 bases and J by 1 base, leaving 10 bases between them. The CDR3 runs 13 residues.

V gene TRBV6-5 combines with J gene TRBJ1-2; D remains ambiguous. V lost 0 bases and J 2 bases, leaving 7 bases between the germline ends. Per germline, CDR1 MNHEY and CDR2 SVGAGI. The CDR3 contains 14 residues. The CDR3 DNA reads as TGTGCCAGCAGTTACTCGAAACAGAACTATGGCTACACCTTC. Protein: CASSYSKQNYGYTF.

This chain connects TRBV28 to TRBJ1-2; a possible D gene is TRBD1 (5 bases). CDR1 is MDHEN, CDR2 SYDVKM, per germline. V was cut by 6 bases and J by 5 bases, with 22 bases left in between. The CDR3 length is 16 residues. The CDR3 region has the DNA TGTGCCAGCAGACGCGGGACGGCGGCGCGGCGTTATGGCTACACCTTC. This encodes CASRRGTAARRYGYTF.

This chain connects TRBV28 to TRBJ2-1, with 9 bases aligning to TRBD2. V shed 2 bases and J 8 bases; nucleotides not matched to a gene: 10. Germline V lookup: CDR1 MDHEN, CDR2 SYDVKM. The CDR3 length is 16 residues. DNA of the CDR3: TGTGCCAGCAGTTTACTGGGCGGGAGGGCCCGGGATGAGCAGTTCTTC. Residues: CASSLLGGRARDEQFF.

This clone turned up a few times. The sample has other DNA sequences that encode this CDR3 too. V gene TRBV6-5 combines with J gene TRBJ1-1; D is unclear. The germline CDR1 and CDR2 sequences are MNHEY and SVGAGI. The CDR3 loop spans 13 amino acids. V gave up 4 bases and J gave up 3 bases, with 9 bases separating them. CDR3 sequence: CASSFSRDTEAFF. The CDR3, as DNA: TGTGCCAGCAGTTTCAGCCGGGACACTGAAGCTTTCTTT.

This clone was seen just once. The V gene is TRBV19, the J gene TRBJ2-7; 13 nucleotides align to TRBD2. This CDR3 region has 20 residues. V was clipped by 5 bases and J by 5 bases; unmatched bases: 21. Per the germline V gene, CDR1 is LNHDA and CDR2 is SQIVND (reference sequence). CDR3 residues: CASSARHGGPGLAGIDEQYF. The CDR3 DNA reads as TGTGCCAGTAGTGCGCGTCACGGGGGACCGGGACTAGCGGGAATCGACGAGCAGTACTTC.

The rearrangement joins TRBV27 to TRBJ2-3; no clear D. V was trimmed by 4 bases and J by 0 bases, leaving 17 bases between them. The CDR3 totals 17 residues. Germline CDR1 and CDR2: MNHEY and SMNVEV (reference sequence). The CDR3 DNA sequence: TGTGCCAGCAGTTCGCCACAGACACTTGCTAGCACAGATACGCAGTATTTT. Translation: CASSSPQTLASTDTQYF.

This sequence joins TRBV6-5 and TRBJ2-2; D is perhaps TRBD2 (6 bases). Germline CDR1 and CDR2: MNHEY and SVGAGI. The V gene lost 7 bases and the J gene lost 6 bases, with 12 bases spanning the gap. This CDR3 has 13 residues. CDR3 in amino acids: CASTPPGAGELFF. As DNA, the CDR3 is TGTGCCAGCACCCCCCCGGGAGCCGGGGAGCTGTTTTTT.

The CDR3 DNA reads as TGTGCCAGCAGCCGACCGGGAGCCGGGGAGCTGTTTTTT. This encodes CASSRPGAGELFF. The rearrangement uses TRBV7-2 and TRBJ2-2, with D maybe TRBD2 (6 bases). The V end was cut by 5 bases, the J end by 6 bases, with 10 bases between. Germline CDR1 reads SGHTA; CDR2 reads FQGNSA. The CDR3 contains 13 residues.

The sample holds one count of this clone. This sequence joins TRBV7-2 and TRBJ2-2; possible D gene TRBD1, 5 bases. Trimming cost V 1 base and J 1 base, with 7 bases left between them. Germline V gene sequence: CDR1 SGHTA, CDR2 FQGNSA. The CDR3 contains 15 residues. This chain's CDR3 is CASSLDRLNTGELFF. The CDR3 DNA is TGTGCCAGCAGCTTAGACAGGCTGAACACCGGGGAGCTGTTTTTT.

The chain carries TRBV2 and TRBJ1-1; D may be TRBD1 (6 bases). The CDR3 runs to 15 residues. From germline, CDR1 is SNHLY and CDR2 FYNNEI. Trimming cost V 7 bases and J 5 bases, with 20 bases left between them. The CDR3 spells CASIDGQWGNTEAFF. The CDR3 region has the DNA TGTGCCAGCATAGATGGACAGTGGGGCAATACTGAAGCTTTCTTT. Full variable domain (rest looked up from reference TRBV2 and TRBJ1-1): EPEVTQTPSHQVTQMGQEVILRCVPISNHLYFYWYRQILGQKVEFLVSFYNNEISEKSEIFDDQFSVERPDGSNFTLKIRSTKLEDSAMYFCASIDGQWGNTEAFFGQGTRLTVV.

The V gene is TRBV29-1, the J gene TRBJ2-7; 7 nucleotides agree with TRBD2. Trimming at V came to 4 bases and at J to 3 bases, leaving 9 bases not matched to a gene. From germline, CDR1 is SQVTM and CDR2 ANQGSEA. CDR3 length: 14 residues. The CDR3 reads CSVVTSGRDYEQYF. CDR3 nucleotide sequence: TGCAGCGTTGTAACCTCGGGGAGGGACTACGAGCAGTACTTC.

The CDR3 here is CAISGSPGTGDNYGYTF. The DNA for the CDR3 is TGTGCCATCAGTGGGTCCCCCGGGACAGGGGACAACTATGGCTACACCTTC. This chain links TRBV10-3 with TRBJ1-2, with 10 bases identical to TRBD1. The CDR3 is 17 amino acids. V lost 4 bases and J lost 2; bases outside the gene matches: 10. CDR1 and CDR2 (germline): ENHRY, SYGVKD.

The chain links TRBV7-6 to TRBJ2-7; D remains unclear. This CDR3 contains 13 residues. CDR1 and CDR2 from the germline V gene are SGHVS and FNYEAQ. V dropped 0 bases and J dropped 4 bases, with 7 bases sitting between them. CDR3 sequence: CASSLAVSYEQYF. The CDR3 DNA follows: TGTGCCAGCAGCTTAGCGGTTAGTTACGAGCAGTACTTC.

This clone was recorded a few times. The V gene is TRBV7-2, the J gene TRBJ2-5, with 8 bases matching TRBD1. Germline CDR1 reads SGHTA; CDR2 reads FQGNSA. V dropped 3 bases and J dropped 5; count of bases not matched to a gene: 11. The CDR3 is 16 residues long. For the CDR3, the DNA is TGTGCCAGCAGCTTGGGTCAGGGGGCGCGAATGGAGACCCAGTACTTC. It encodes CASSLGQGARMETQYF.

The chain uses TRBV9 and TRBJ1-2, with TRBD1 as a possible D gene (5 bases). The CDR3 sequence is 13 residues long. Germline V gives CDR1 SGDLS, CDR2 YYNGEE. V was trimmed by 4 bases and J by 4 bases, leaving 11 bases between them. The CDR3 loop is CASSSGGAYGYTF. As DNA, the CDR3 is TGTGCCAGCAGCTCCGGCGGGGCCTATGGCTACACCTTC.

The chain couples TRBV30 to TRBJ2-7; D gene unclear. Per the germline V gene, CDR1 is GTSNPN and CDR2 is SVGIG (reference sequence). This CDR3 is built from 13 residues. Trimming took 4 bases from V and 7 from J, leaving 17 bases between them. The CDR3 coding sequence is TGTGCCTGGATGCCAGGTCTCCTACGAGAGCAGTACTTC. Residues: CAWMPGLLREQYF. Based on the CDR3 plus reference TRBV30 and TRBJ2-7, the full variable domain is SQTIHQWPATLVQPVGSPLSLECTVEGTSNPNLYWYRQAAGRGLQLLFYSVGIGQISSEVPQNLSASRPQDRQFILSSKKLLLSDSGFYLCAWMPGLLREQYFGPGTRLTVT.

The chain combines TRBV6-5 with TRBJ2-1; 11 bases are shared with TRBD2. The CDR3 sequence is 14 residues long. V dropped 6 bases and J dropped 6; count of bases not matched to a gene: 4. Germline CDR1 reads MNHEY; CDR2 reads SVGAGI. CDR3 region: CASRIAGGVNEQFF. CDR3 coding DNA: TGTGCCAGCAGAATAGCGGGAGGGGTCAATGAGCAGTTCTTC.

V is TRBV7-9 and J is TRBJ2-5; possibly TRBD1 for D (6 bases). Trimming shortened V by 1 base and J by 4 bases, and 13 bases separated the two germline ends. This CDR3 has 15 residues. Per the germline V gene, CDR1 is SEHNR and CDR2 is FQNEAQ (reference sequence). The CDR3 protein is CASSLDPGAGETQYF. CDR3 nucleotide sequence: TGTGCCAGCAGCTTAGATCCAGGGGCGGGAGAGACCCAGTACTTC. The whole variable domain, filled in from reference TRBV7-9 and TRBJ2-5, reads DTGVSQNPRHKITKRGQNVTFRCDPISEHNRLYWYRQTLGQGPEFLTYFQNEAQLEKSRLLSDRFSAERPKGSFSTLEIQRTEQGDSAMYLCASSLDPGAGETQYFGPGTRLLVL.

This clone was seen only a few times. The genes are TRBV7-2 and TRBJ1-5; tentative D call: TRBD1 (6 bases). Germline CDR1 and CDR2: SGHTA and FQGNSA. Between the trimmed V and J ends, which lost 7 bases and 5 bases, there was a span of 9 bases. This CDR3 contains 12 residues. CDR3 loop: CASTSGDQPQHF. The CDR3 nucleotides read TGTGCCAGCACCTCAGGGGATCAGCCCCAGCATTTT.

The chain couples TRBV27 to TRBJ1-2, with a possible D match to TRBD1 (5 bases). The V gene lost 2 bases and the J gene lost 7 bases, with 20 bases spanning the gap. CDR1 and CDR2 from the germline V gene are MNHEY and SMNVEV (reference sequence). The CDR3 length is 16 residues. The DNA for the CDR3 is TGTGCCAGCAGTTTAGGTACAGGCTTAAACGGATGTGGCTACACCTTC. Translated: CASSLGTGLNGCGYTF.

The sample holds a few counts of this clone. V gene TRBV10-3 combines with J gene TRBJ1-2; no firm D call. V was cut by 0 bases and J by 8 bases, with 19 bases left in between. Germline loops: CDR1 ENHRY, CDR2 SYGVKD. The CDR3 has 16 residues. The CDR3 protein is CAISESLGRGSWGYTF. The CDR3 bases are TGTGCCATCAGTGAGTCTCTAGGGCGCGGGAGTTGGGGCTACACCTTC.

This sequence joins TRBV10-1 and TRBJ1-2, with a tentative D call TRBD1 (6 bases). CDR3 length: 14 residues. Trimming left V 6 bases short and J 0 bases short, with 11 bases between. Germline V lookup: CDR1 WNHNN, CDR2 SYGVQD (reference sequence). In nucleotides, the CDR3 is TGCGCCAGCAGACCGGACAGCCCTAACTATGGCTACACCTTC. Protein sequence: CASRPDSPNYGYTF.

This chain links TRBV9 with TRBJ2-5; 10 positions agree with TRBD2. The CDR3 is made up of 13 amino acids. V gave up 4 bases and J gave up 4 bases; unmatched junction bases: 1. Germline loops: CDR1 SGDLS, CDR2 YYNGEE. The CDR3 DNA reads TGTGCCAGCAGCCCTAGCGGGGGAGAGACCCAGTACTTC. Its protein product is CASSPSGGETQYF.